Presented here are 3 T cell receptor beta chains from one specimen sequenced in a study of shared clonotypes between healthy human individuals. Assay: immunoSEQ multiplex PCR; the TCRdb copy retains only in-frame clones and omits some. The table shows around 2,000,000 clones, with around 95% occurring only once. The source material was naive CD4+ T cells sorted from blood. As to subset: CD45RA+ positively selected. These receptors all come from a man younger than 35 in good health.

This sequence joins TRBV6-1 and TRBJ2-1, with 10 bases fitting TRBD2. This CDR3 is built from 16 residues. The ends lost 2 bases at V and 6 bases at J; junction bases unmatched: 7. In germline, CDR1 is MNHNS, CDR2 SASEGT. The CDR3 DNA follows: TGTGCCAGCAGTGAACGTCCGGCTAGCGGGAGCAATGAGCAGTTCTTC. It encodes CASSERPASGSNEQFF.

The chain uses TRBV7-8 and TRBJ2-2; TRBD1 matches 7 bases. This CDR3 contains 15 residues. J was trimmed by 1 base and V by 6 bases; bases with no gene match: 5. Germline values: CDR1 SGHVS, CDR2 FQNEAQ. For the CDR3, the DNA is TGTGCCAGCAGTCAAGGGGGCAGGAACACCGGGGAGCTGTTTTTT. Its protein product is CASSQGGRNTGELFF.

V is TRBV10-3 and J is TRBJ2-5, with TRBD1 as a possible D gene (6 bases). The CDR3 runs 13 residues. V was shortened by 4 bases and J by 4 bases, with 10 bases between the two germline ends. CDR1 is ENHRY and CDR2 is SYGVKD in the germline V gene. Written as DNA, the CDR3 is TGTGCCATCAGTGGGGGGCAGGTAGAGACCCAGTACTTC. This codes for CAISGGQVETQYF.